These 20 T cell receptor beta chains were all obtained from the same sample, sequenced in a study of shared clonotypes between healthy human individuals. The method was immunoSEQ multiplex PCR; TCRdb's version includes in-frame clones alone and lacks a portion of them. The table lists around 1.1 million clones, 75% to 85% of them singletons. The material sequenced was memory CD4+ T cells from PBMCs. Subset described: CD45RA-negative fraction. The source of these receptors is a man aged 18 to 29 in good health. Some clones in this sample may be carry-over from other donors' samples.

This chain connects TRBV28 to TRBJ2-7, with a weak D call TRBD1 (5 bases). Germline CDR1 and CDR2: MDHEN and SYDVKM. The germline V and J ends were trimmed by 7 bases and 3 bases, with 19 bases remaining between them. This CDR3 has 15 amino acids. The CDR3 reads CASTLGGRAVYEQYF. CDR3 sequence (DNA): TGTGCCAGCACCTTAGGCGGCAGGGCCGTCTACGAGCAGTACTTC.

The rearrangement joins TRBV5-1 to TRBJ1-5, with TRBD1 matching over 11 bases. Germline assignment: CDR1 SGHRS and CDR2 YFSETQ. With 0 bases clipped from V and 5 bases from J, the junction kept 4 bases outside the gene matches. This CDR3 contains 16 residues. The CDR3 is CASSLDGQGADQPQHF. CDR3 DNA sequence: TGCGCCAGCAGCTTGGACGGACAGGGGGCGGATCAGCCCCAGCATTTT.

This chain links TRBV2 with TRBJ1-1; no clear D. The CDR3 is 15 residues long. V lost 7 bases, J lost 1 base, and 16 bases lay in between. Germline-derived CDR1 and CDR2 are SNHLY and FYNNEI. The CDR3 spells CASISLGRENTEAFF. In DNA form, the CDR3 reads TGTGCCAGCATCTCGCTTGGGAGAGAGAACACTGAAGCTTTCTTT.

The sample holds a few counts of this clone. The V call is TRBV23-1, the J call TRBJ1-2; TRBD1 is a possible D gene (5 bases). TRBV23-1 is annotated as an ORF whose role is uncertain. The CDR3 totals 17 residues. V dropped 2 bases and J dropped 0 bases, with 16 bases sitting between them. In DNA, the CDR3 is TGCGCCAGCAGTCAACTCCCTACAGGTCAGACTAACTATGGCTACACCTTC. Its protein product is CASSQLPTGQTNYGYTF.

This chain joins TRBV19 and TRBJ2-5; 8 bases align to TRBD1. The J call may be mistaken, given a closer DNA end match to TRBJ2-7. Germline CDR1 LNHDA, CDR2 SQIVND (reference sequence). The CDR3 has 15 amino acids. The CDR3 protein is CASNQGTGGPYEQYF. In DNA form, the CDR3 reads TGTGCCAGTAACCAGGGGACAGGAGGACCCTACGAGCAGTACTTC.

This clone was counted only a few times. The gene calls are TRBV7-6 and TRBJ2-2; D is undetermined. This CDR3 spans 13 amino acids. CDR1 is SGHVS and CDR2 is FNYEAQ in the germline V gene. Trimming removed 5 bases at V and 2 bases at J, with 6 bases between. Here the CDR3 reads CASSPTNTGELFF. For the CDR3, the DNA is TGTGCCAGCAGCCCTACAAACACCGGGGAGCTGTTTTTT.

The rearrangement uses TRBV4-3 and TRBJ2-7; the match to TRBD2 covers 11 bases. With 3 bases clipped from V and 2 bases from J, the junction kept 3 bases outside the gene matches. The CDR3 totals 15 residues. Germline CDR1 is LGHNA and CDR2 is YSLEER. CDR3 nucleotides: TGCGCCAGCAGCCAGGGACTAGCGGAACCCTACGAGCAGTACTTC. Protein sequence: CASSQGLAEPYEQYF.

This clone was detected only once. This likely reflects a read error, since a far larger clone is one base away. The chain recombines TRBV7-9 with TRBJ2-5, with 10 bases matching TRBD2. Germline V gives CDR1 SEHNR, CDR2 FQNEAQ (reference sequence). The CDR3 is made up of 17 amino acids. V shed 4 bases and J 11 bases; nucleotides not matched to a gene: 19. The chain's CDR3 is CASSSYGGLAGAREQYF. The DNA of the CDR3 is TGTGCCAGCAGCTCGTATGGAGGCCTAGCGGGAGCCCGGGAGCAGTACTTC.

This clone has a handful of counts. This chain joins TRBV9 and TRBJ1-6; weak D call: TRBD1 (5 bases). The CDR3 is 14 residues long. Germline CDR1 is SGDLS and CDR2 is YYNGEE. V lost 0 bases and J lost 5, with 6 bases in between. The CDR3 bases are TGTGCCAGCAGCGTAGCGACAGATAATTCACCCCTCCACTTT. Protein sequence: CASSVATDNSPLHF.

The table lists this clone with many counts. Other DNA sequences in this sample translate to the same CDR3. This sequence joins TRBV9 and TRBJ2-3; D is ambiguous. The V and J ends lost 0 bases and 3 bases respectively, with 2 bases between them. Germline CDR1 reads SGDLS; CDR2 reads YYNGEE. The length of the CDR3 is 12 residues. CDR3 DNA: TGTGCCAGCAGCGTAGGGACAGATACGCAGTATTTT. Its protein product is CASSVGTDTQYF.

The V call is TRBV2, the J call TRBJ1-5; the match to TRBD1 covers 8 bases. V shed 6 bases and J 6 bases; nucleotides not matched to a gene: 7. CDR1 SNHLY and CDR2 FYNNEI come from the germline V gene. CDR3 length: 14 amino acids. This chain's CDR3 is CASRDRAEGQPQHF. The CDR3 nucleotides read TGTGCCAGCAGGGACAGGGCTGAGGGTCAGCCCCAGCATTTT.

This chain links TRBV10-2 with TRBJ2-1; D gene unclear. Germline CDR1 is WSHSY and CDR2 is SAAADI. Trimming stripped 6 bases from V and 1 base from J, with 10 bases between. CDR3 size: 14 residues. CDR3 in amino acids: CASRLEISYNEQFF. The CDR3 nucleotides read TGCGCCAGCAGATTGGAGATTTCCTACAATGAGCAGTTCTTC.

This clone was seen a few times. The chain uses TRBV18 and TRBJ2-5, with D uncertain. CDR1 is KGHSH, CDR2 LQKENI, per germline. The CDR3 runs 13 residues. Trimming removed 5 bases at V and 2 bases at J, with 9 bases between. CDR3 sequence (DNA): TGTGCCAGCTCAGCCGGCCAGCAAGAGACCCAGTACTTC. Its translation is CASSAGQQETQYF.

This chain uses TRBV5-1 with TRBJ1-1; perhaps TRBD1 as D (5 bases). Trimming took off 0 bases at V and 2 bases at J, with 17 bases between the two ends. This CDR3 spans 17 amino acids. Germline CDR1 and CDR2: SGHRS and YFSETQ. The CDR3: CASSLAASEGRNTEAFF. CDR3 DNA: TGCGCCAGCAGCTTGGCCGCTTCGGAGGGGAGAAACACTGAAGCTTTCTTT.

The V gene is TRBV4-1, the J gene TRBJ1-2; possibly TRBD1 for D (5 bases). The CDR3 is 14 residues long. V was cut by 0 bases and J by 4 bases, with 9 bases left in between. Germline V gives CDR1 MGHRA, CDR2 YSYEKL. CDR3 coding DNA: TGCGCCAGCAGCCAAGACTCGGGGCCCTATGGCTACACCTTC. Protein product: CASSQDSGPYGYTF.

The genes are TRBV28 and TRBJ1-2; D not certain. V was clipped by 3 bases and J by 8 bases, with 13 bases between them. The CDR3 is 13 residues long. The germline V gene encodes CDR1 MDHEN and CDR2 SYDVKM. The CDR3 loop reads CASSLPGRWGYTF. Written as DNA, the CDR3 is TGTGCCAGCAGTTTGCCGGGCAGGTGGGGCTACACCTTC.

Worth noting for this clone: The identical CDR3 is also encoded by other nucleotide sequences in the sample. The rearrangement joins TRBV5-1 to TRBJ2-2; D gene uncertain. V was trimmed by 0 bases and J by 3 bases, leaving 9 bases between them. CDR1 and CDR2 (germline): SGHRS, YFSETQ. CDR3 length: 15 residues. The CDR3 loop is CASSLGRADTGELFF. The DNA of the CDR3 is TGCGCCAGCAGCTTGGGTAGGGCGGACACCGGGGAGCTGTTTTTT.

This clone was recorded only once. Other nucleotide sequences in the sample specify the same CDR3. The V gene is TRBV7-2, the J gene TRBJ2-7, with 8 bases fitting TRBD1. CDR3 length equals 14 residues. CDR1 is SGHTA and CDR2 is FQGNSA in the germline V gene. J lost 3 bases, V lost 4 bases, and 5 bases had no gene match. In nucleotides, the CDR3 is TGTGCCAGCAGCTACAGGACAGGGAGCTACGAGCAGTACTTC. Its translation: CASSYRTGSYEQYF.

This clone has a single count. CDR3 region: CSVGQGRLDTEAFF. The CDR3 region has the DNA TGCAGCGTTGGACAGGGACGGTTGGACACTGAAGCTTTCTTT. The V gene is TRBV29-1, the J gene TRBJ1-1, with TRBD1 identical over 7 bases. CDR3 length: 14 residues. The V gene's germline CDR1 is SQVTM and CDR2 ANQGSEA. The ends lost 4 bases at V and 3 bases at J; junction bases unmatched: 8. The variable domain in full, completed from reference TRBV29-1 and TRBJ1-1, reads SAVISQKPSRDICQRGTSLTIQCQVDSQVTMMFWYRQQPGQSLTLIATANQGSEATYESGFVIDKFPISRPNLTFSTLTVSNMSPEDSSIYLCSVGQGRLDTEAFFGQGTRLTVV.

This clone was observed once. The sample contains more than one DNA sequence encoding this CDR3. The chain is built from TRBV2 and TRBJ2-3; D is ambiguous. Trimming took 2 bases from V and 5 from J, leaving 5 bases between them. This CDR3 spans 12 amino acids. Germline lookup yields CDR1 SNHLY and CDR2 FYNNEI. The CDR3 DNA sequence: TGTGCCAGCAGTGAATCAGGAGATACGCAGTATTTT. Translating gives CASSESGDTQYF.